A selection of T cell receptor beta chains follows, all from one sample in a study of control samples from healthy donors and cancer patients. Profiled with immunoSEQ multiplex PCR; TCRdb holds only in-frame clones, not every one. The repertoire has fewer than 200,000 clones, almost 90% of them found once; the top ten carry 1.4%. The sequencing input was blood. These receptors were obtained from a woman aged 45-59 years in good health. Each CDR3 is given without its conserved first and last residue. Fields, in order: CDR3 protein, V gene, J gene, D gene, clone size. A D gene is named only where the DNA matches it firmly. Some rows mark clone size as missing; the rest say once, few, many or name a class of expanded clone.

CDR3 protein: ATHYRTSGMNSNQPQH; V gene: TRBV28; J gene: TRBJ1-5; D gene: NA; clone size: NA
CDR3 protein: ASSSTLRTIY; V gene: TRBV6-2/TRBV6-3; J gene: TRBJ1-3; D gene: NA; clone size: NA
CDR3 protein: ASSLTSGTADTQY; V gene: TRBV7-2; J gene: TRBJ2-3; D gene: TRBD2; clone size: once
CDR3 protein: ASSFSRGYT; V gene: TRBV7-9; J gene: TRBJ1-2; D gene: NA; clone size: NA
CDR3 protein: ASSILQDRGSTGANVLT; V gene: TRBV19; J gene: TRBJ2-6; D gene: TRBD1; clone size: NA
CDR3 protein: ASSFRGHLSSYNEQF; V gene: TRBV5-6; J gene: TRBJ2-1; D gene: NA; clone size: NA
CDR3 protein: ASSLIAGGGHGYT; V gene: TRBV5-1; J gene: TRBJ1-2; D gene: NA; clone size: NA
CDR3 protein: ASSRGQGSSGANVLT; V gene: TRBV6-6; J gene: TRBJ2-6; D gene: TRBD1; clone size: NA
CDR3 protein: ASSSRPVETQY; V gene: TRBV11-2; J gene: TRBJ2-5; D gene: NA; clone size: few
CDR3 protein: ASRLSGGAVGEKLF; V gene: TRBV19; J gene: TRBJ1-4; D gene: NA; clone size: NA
CDR3 protein: ASGAGNNEQF; V gene: TRBV10-3; J gene: TRBJ2-1; D gene: NA; clone size: NA
CDR3 protein: ASRGAMSSYNSPLH; V gene: TRBV30; J gene: TRBJ1-6; D gene: NA; clone size: NA
CDR3 protein: ASSSSSRPEEKLF; V gene: TRBV18; J gene: TRBJ1-4; D gene: NA; clone size: once
CDR3 protein: ASSLGPGYNEQF; V gene: TRBV19; J gene: TRBJ2-1; D gene: NA; clone size: NA
CDR3 protein: ASSVGRGYNGYT; V gene: TRBV9; J gene: TRBJ1-2; D gene: NA; clone size: NA
CDR3 protein: ASSSTRLAGVHPHEQF; V gene: TRBV5-7; J gene: TRBJ2-1; D gene: TRBD2; clone size: NA
CDR3 protein: ASSHFCLNWGRETQY; V gene: TRBV23-1; J gene: TRBJ2-5; D gene: NA; clone size: NA
CDR3 protein: ASIQGGGYT; V gene: TRBV28; J gene: TRBJ1-2; D gene: NA; clone size: NA
CDR3 protein: ASSYYETLTNYGYT; V gene: TRBV6-6; J gene: TRBJ1-2; D gene: NA; clone size: NA
CDR3 protein: ASSPLSGGYTDTQY; V gene: TRBV18; J gene: TRBJ2-3; D gene: TRBD2; clone size: NA
CDR3 protein: ASSVGGLARAYEQY; V gene: TRBV9; J gene: TRBJ2-7; D gene: TRBD2; clone size: once
CDR3 protein: ASSESGLAEQF; V gene: TRBV6-1; J gene: TRBJ2-1; D gene: NA; clone size: NA
CDR3 protein: ASSPTPGAVATEAF; V gene: TRBV18; J gene: TRBJ1-1; D gene: NA; clone size: NA
CDR3 protein: ASSLRVLNTEAF; V gene: TRBV4-1; J gene: TRBJ1-1; D gene: NA; clone size: NA
CDR3 protein: ASSPPTSNQPQH; V gene: TRBV18; J gene: TRBJ1-5; D gene: NA; clone size: NA
CDR3 protein: ASSRAGENTEAF; V gene: TRBV5-1; J gene: TRBJ1-1; D gene: NA; clone size: NA
CDR3 protein: ASSKGLDRAYEQY; V gene: TRBV5-1; J gene: TRBJ2-7; D gene: NA; clone size: NA
CDR3 protein: ASSWSGIQPQH; V gene: TRBV2; J gene: TRBJ1-5; D gene: NA; clone size: NA
CDR3 protein: ASSPWTGDRSNEKLF; V gene: TRBV25-1; J gene: TRBJ1-4; D gene: TRBD1; clone size: NA